The next 7 T cell receptor beta chains were all read from a single sample in a study of monozygotic twins with inflammatory bowel disease. For each CDR3 protein, TCRdb gives one entry from its re-call of the 5' RACE reads, without DNA. This listing includes 160,000 or so distinct CDR3 sequences. Sequenced input: blood. The receptors were sampled from a human donor with ulcerative colitis or Crohn's disease, or a healthy co-twin of an affected twin (not recorded which).

V gene TRBV4-3 combines with J gene TRBJ1-5; there is no DNA to check the TCRdb D call of TRBD1. Germline CDR1 LGHNA, CDR2 YSLEER. This CDR3 comprises 17 residues. CDR3 loop: CASSHDLTGERDQPQHF.

V gene TRBV2 combines with J gene TRBJ2-1; TCRdb picks TRBD1, but there is no DNA to check that call. From germline, CDR1 is SNHLY and CDR2 FYNNEI. This CDR3 region has 15 residues. The CDR3: CATQTGTSPGREQFF.

The rearrangement links TRBV6-1 to TRBJ2-2; the TCRdb call, TRBD2, lacks DNA for checking. The germline CDR1 and CDR2 sequences are MNHNS and SASEGT. This CDR3 spans 17 amino acids. CDR3 loop: CASSPSWGTRYTGELFF.

The V gene is TRBV4-2, the J gene TRBJ2-2; TCRdb picks TRBD1, but there is no DNA to check that call. The germline V gene encodes CDR1 LGHNA and CDR2 YNFKEQ. This CDR3 has 15 residues. The CDR3 reads CASSQEGDDTGELFF.

The CDR3 is CASSQPGADTQYF. The chain carries TRBV3-1 and TRBJ2-3; TCRdb calls TRBD1, which cannot be checked without DNA. CDR3 length equals 13 residues. Germline lookup yields CDR1 LGHDT and CDR2 YNNKEL (reference sequence).

The V call is TRBV4-3, the J call TRBJ2-7; TCRdb's D call of TRBD2 is untestable without DNA. The germline gives CDR1 LGHNA, CDR2 YSLEER. The CDR3 extends over 16 amino acids. CDR3 in amino acids: CASSQEALTPSYEQYF.

The J gene is TRBJ1-1, the V gene TRBV13; TCRdb's D gene call, TRBD1, goes unchecked for lack of DNA. Germline V lookup: CDR1 PRHDT, CDR2 FYEKMQ (reference sequence). The CDR3 sequence is 14 residues long. The CDR3 here is CASSGPGGNTEAFF.